These 22 T cell receptor beta chains were sequenced from one sample in a study of T-cell reconstitution after alpha-beta-depleted transplantation in children. Preparation of the TCRbeta library was carried out with unique molecular identifiers. Via MiXCR, TCRdb re-called the PCR reads, giving one row per CDR3 protein. The data show 90,000 to 150,000 distinct CDR3 sequences, with approximately 22% seen just once and under 12% held by the top ten. Source: PBMCs, mostly from graft donor cells, taken 180 days after TCRalphabeta/CD19-depleted stem cell transplant. These receptor sequences come from a male patient aged 2 to 10 who had a stem cell transplant for chronic granulomatous disease, so the T cells may come from the graft donor.

The V and J genes are TRBV20-1 and TRBJ2-3; 7 bases match TRBD1. This CDR3 contains 15 residues. Germline CDR1 and CDR2: DFQATT and SNEGSKA (reference sequence). Unmatched junction bases numbered 10, after V lost 6 bases and J lost 1 base. The CDR3 here is CSARGSARGTDTQYF. DNA for the CDR3: TGCAGTGCCAGGGGGTCCGCACGGGGCACAGATACGCAGTATTTT.

This clonotype was recorded at least ten times. The V gene is TRBV20-1, the J gene TRBJ2-7, with 10 bases that match TRBD2. The V segment lost 3 bases and the J segment 1 base; nucleotides outside the gene matches: 6. The CDR3 spans 15 residues. The germline CDR1 and CDR2 sequences are DFQATT and SNEGSKA (reference sequence). The CDR3 DNA sequence: TGCAGTGCTAGCCTAGCGGGAGCCCAATCCTACGAGCAGTACTTC. Encoded protein: CSASLAGAQSYEQYF.

This clonotype was counted only a few times. The chain joins TRBV5-1 to TRBJ1-5; D unclear. V lost 0 bases, J lost 1 base, and 8 bases lay in between. The CDR3 runs to 15 residues. The germline gives CDR1 SGHRS, CDR2 YFSETQ. CDR3 bases: TGCGCCAGCAGCTTGGCGCCACAGAGCAATCAGCCCCAGCATTTT. It encodes CASSLAPQSNQPQHF. Variable domain in full (rest from reference TRBV5-1 and TRBJ1-5): KAGVTQTPRYLIKTRGQQVTLSCSPISGHRSVSWYQQTPGQGLQFLFEYFSETQRNKGNFPGRFSGRQFSNSRSEMNVSTLELGDSALYLCASSLAPQSNQPQHFGDGTRLSIL.

CDR3 sequence: CSARSGDYGYTF. The DNA for the CDR3 is TGCAGTGCTAGATCGGGGGACTATGGCTACACCTTC. The rearrangement links TRBV20-1 to TRBJ1-2; a weak D match, TRBD1 (5 bases). Germline V lookup: CDR1 DFQATT, CDR2 SNEGSKA (reference sequence). V dropped 2 bases and J dropped 3 bases, with 7 bases sitting between them. CDR3 length equals 12 residues.

This clonotype was counted between two and nine times. The rearrangement links TRBV29-1 to TRBJ2-5, with TRBD1 matching 10 bases. Germline V CDR1 and CDR2: SQVTM, ANQGSEA. This CDR3 contains 14 residues. V was clipped by 1 base and J by 8 bases; unmatched bases: 7. In nucleotides, the CDR3 is TGCAGCGTTGAAGGGACAGGGGGATCCCCCACCCAGTACTTC. This sequence encodes CSVEGTGGSPTQYF.

This clonotype was detected a few times. The chain couples TRBV29-1 to TRBJ1-3; D might be TRBD1 (5 bases). The germline gives CDR1 SQVTM, CDR2 ANQGSEA. This CDR3 region has 12 residues. Trimming stripped 4 bases from V and 4 bases from J, with 8 bases between. CDR3 in DNA: TGCAGCGTTGTGGGGACCGGAAACACCATATATTTT. Its translation: CSVVGTGNTIYF.

This clonotype was detected ten times or more. The chain links TRBV3-1 to TRBJ2-1, with D uncertain. CDR1 is LGHDT, CDR2 YNNKEL, per germline (reference sequence). The CDR3 has 12 amino acids. Trimming left V 1 base short and J 9 bases short, with 7 bases between. The CDR3 bases are TGTGCCAGCAGCCAAGTGGGTGGTGAGCAGTTCTTC. Translation gives CASSQVGGEQFF.

This clonotype has at least ten counts. The rearrangement links TRBV7-2 to TRBJ1-2, with D perhaps TRBD1 (5 bases). V was clipped by 5 bases and J by 8 bases, with 15 bases between them. Germline V gene data show CDR1 as SGHTA and CDR2 as FQGNSA. The CDR3 totals 13 residues. The DNA of the CDR3 is TGTGCCAGCAGCCGTCATGGGGACCGGGGCTACACCTTC. Protein product: CASSRHGDRGYTF.

This CDR3 reads CASNPGHPSYEQYF. CDR3 nucleotide sequence: TGCGCCAGCAATCCAGGGCACCCATCCTACGAGCAGTACTTC. This sequence joins TRBV5-1 and TRBJ2-7; tentatively, D is TRBD1 (5 bases). The germline CDR1 and CDR2 sequences are SGHRS and YFSETQ. V lost 6 bases to trimming and J lost 1 base, with 14 bases between them. The CDR3 runs 14 residues.

The chain couples TRBV5-1 to TRBJ2-7; 11 positions agree with TRBD2. The V segment lost 2 bases and the J segment 2 bases; nucleotides outside the gene matches: 3. This CDR3 has 15 residues. The germline gives CDR1 SGHRS, CDR2 YFSETQ. The CDR3 region is CASSFSGGAAYEQYF. CDR3 sequence (DNA): TGCGCCAGCAGCTTTAGCGGGGGGGCAGCCTACGAGCAGTACTTC.

The chain is built from TRBV20-1 and TRBJ2-1; 10 bases fit TRBD2. The germline V gene has CDR1 DFQATT and CDR2 SNEGSKA (reference sequence). This CDR3 is built from 15 residues. The V segment lost 5 bases and the J segment 4 bases; nucleotides outside the gene matches: 8. CDR3 loop: CSASRTSGRYNEQFF. The DNA for the CDR3 is TGCAGTGCTTCTCGGACTAGCGGAAGGTACAATGAGCAGTTCTTC.

The J gene is TRBJ1-3, the V gene TRBV27; unclear D gene. Trimming removed 6 bases at V and 0 bases at J, with 12 bases between. Germline V lookup: CDR1 MNHEY, CDR2 SMNVEV (reference sequence). The CDR3 runs to 15 residues. The CDR3 spells CASRKTADSGNTIYF. The CDR3 DNA reads as TGTGCCAGCAGAAAGACCGCTGACTCTGGAAACACCATATATTTT.

J is TRBJ2-6 and V is TRBV20-1; no clear D gene. The V gene's germline CDR1 is DFQATT and CDR2 SNEGSKA (reference sequence). V dropped 0 bases and J dropped 2 bases, with 11 bases sitting between them. The CDR3 runs 16 residues. CDR3 amino acids: CSARDQWAAGANVLTF. CDR3 sequence (DNA): TGCAGTGCTAGAGATCAGTGGGCGGCTGGGGCCAACGTCCTGACTTTC.

The gene calls are TRBV11-2 and TRBJ2-1; 8 bases are a match to TRBD2. Germline V CDR1 and CDR2: SGHAT, FQNNGV. The CDR3 loop spans 18 amino acids. The ends lost 1 base at V and 8 bases at J; junction bases unmatched: 16. The CDR3 sequence: CASSLGGRLAGFWDEQFF. The CDR3 coding sequence is TGTGCCAGCAGCTTAGGAGGAAGGCTAGCGGGCTTTTGGGATGAGCAGTTCTTC.

This sequence joins TRBV20-1 and TRBJ2-2; D possibly corresponds to TRBD2 (6 bases). Between the trimmed V and J ends, which lost 5 bases and 2 bases, there was a span of 15 bases. CDR1 is DFQATT and CDR2 is SNEGSKA in the germline V gene (reference sequence). The length of the CDR3 is 15 residues. The chain's CDR3 is CSAGPAGSNTGELFF. CDR3 in DNA: TGCAGTGCTGGCCCGGCGGGGAGTAACACCGGGGAGCTGTTTTTT.

V gene TRBV19 combines with J gene TRBJ1-2; D unclear. The CDR3 covers 12 residues. Germline V CDR1 and CDR2: LNHDA, SQIVND (reference sequence). Between the trimmed V and J ends, which lost 7 bases and 5 bases, there was a span of 11 bases. The CDR3 nucleotides read TGTGCCAGTAAGGACGGTGGTTATGGCTACACCTTC. This sequence encodes CASKDGGYGYTF.

This clonotype came up many times. The J gene is TRBJ1-1, the V gene TRBV29-1; perhaps TRBD1 as D (5 bases). The CDR3 spans 14 residues. In germline, CDR1 is SQVTM, CDR2 ANQGSEA. Trimming left V 6 bases short and J 4 bases short, with 18 bases between. CDR3 residues: CSVNKGVAGTEAFF. CDR3 bases: TGCAGCGTAAACAAAGGGGTAGCGGGCACTGAAGCTTTCTTT.

This clonotype was counted a few times. The V call is TRBV4-2, the J call TRBJ1-5, with 9 bases that match TRBD1. CDR1 and CDR2 (germline): LGHNA, YNFKEQ. V gave up 1 base and J gave up 4 bases; unmatched junction bases: 5. CDR3 length: 16 amino acids. CDR3 bases: TGTGCCAGCAGCCAAGGTGGGGACAGGGAAAATCAGCCCCAGCATTTT. Its translation is CASSQGGDRENQPQHF.

The V and J genes are TRBV4-3 and TRBJ2-6; D gene uncertain. CDR1 and CDR2 (germline): LGHNA, YSLEER. The CDR3 length is 16 residues. Trimming cost V 1 base and J 0 bases, with 7 bases left between them. CDR3 region: CASSQGHFSGANVLTF. The CDR3 DNA follows: TGCGCCAGCAGCCAAGGTCATTTCTCTGGGGCCAACGTCCTGACTTTC.

This clonotype came up many times. This chain connects TRBV29-1 to TRBJ1-1, with D unresolved. CDR1 and CDR2 (germline): SQVTM, ANQGSEA. V lost 2 bases to trimming and J lost 1 base, with 5 bases between them. This CDR3 is 12 amino acids long. The chain's CDR3 is CSVERGNTEAFF. The CDR3 nucleotides read TGCAGCGTTGAACGCGGGAACACTGAAGCTTTCTTT. Full variable domain (missing parts from reference TRBV29-1 and TRBJ1-1): SAVISQKPSRDICQRGTSLTIQCQVDSQVTMMFWYRQQPGQSLTLIATANQGSEATYESGFVIDKFPISRPNLTFSTLTVSNMSPEDSSIYLCSVERGNTEAFFGQGTRLTVV.

V gene TRBV12-3 or TRBV12-4 combines with J gene TRBJ2-1, with TRBD1 matching over 10 bases. J lost 2 bases, V lost 7 bases, and 2 bases had no gene match. The CDR3 is 14 amino acids. The CDR3 protein is CASTDRGTYNEQFF. CDR3 DNA sequence: TGTGCCAGCACGGACAGGGGGACCTACAATGAGCAGTTCTTC.

The chain couples TRBV5-1 to TRBJ2-3, with D unresolved. Trimming cost V 4 bases and J 2 bases, with 8 bases left between them. CDR3 size: 13 residues. Germline values: CDR1 SGHRS, CDR2 YFSETQ. Here the CDR3 DNA reads TGCGCCAGCAGCCTCAGGTTCACAGATACGCAGTATTTT. Its protein is CASSLRFTDTQYF.